Sequencing of this TCR beta chain was carried out in a study of T-cell memory formation after mild COVID-19. Study results and caveats: The study found contracting CD4+ clones mainly in CM and EM and contracting CD8+ clones in EMRA.

With regard to this clonotype: Its antigen is not known.

Germline values: CDR1 KGHSH, CDR2 LQKENI. CDR3 length: 15 amino acids. Trimming cost V 0 bases and J 0 bases, with 7 bases left between them. TCRdb reprocessed the 5' RACE reads via MiXCR and lists one record per CDR3 protein. The sample holds 350,000 to 400,000 distinct CDR3 sequences; roughly an eighth are singletons and the top ten take about 22%. This TCR came from a man in his late teens or twenties who had mild COVID-19 (a few samples of this study predate the infection). Cell type and time point are not known. The V call is TRBV18, the J call TRBJ2-3, with D perhaps assigned TRBD1 or TRBD2 (5 bases each). The source material was PBMCs or a T cell subset sorted from them (not recorded which). The chain's CDR3 is CASSPPGESTDTQYF. CDR3 nucleotides: TGTGCCAGCTCACCACCGGGGGAGAGCACAGATACGCAGTATTTT. Full variable domain (rest looked up from reference TRBV18 and TRBJ2-3): NAGVMQNPRHLVRRRGQEARLRCSPMKGHSHVYWYRQLPEEGLKFMVYLQKENIIDESGMPKERFSAEFPKEGPSILRIQQVVRGDSAAYFCASSPPGESTDTQYFGPGTRLTVL.